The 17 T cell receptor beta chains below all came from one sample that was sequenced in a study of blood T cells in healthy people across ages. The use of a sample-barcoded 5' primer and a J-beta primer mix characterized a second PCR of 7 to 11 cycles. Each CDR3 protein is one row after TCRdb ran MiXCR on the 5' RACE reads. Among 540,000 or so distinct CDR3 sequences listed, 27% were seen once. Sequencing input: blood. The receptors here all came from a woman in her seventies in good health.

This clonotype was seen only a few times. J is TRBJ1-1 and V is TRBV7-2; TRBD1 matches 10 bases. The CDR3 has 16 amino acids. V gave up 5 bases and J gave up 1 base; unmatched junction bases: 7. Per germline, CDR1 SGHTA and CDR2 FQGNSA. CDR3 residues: CASSLPTGGKNTEAFF. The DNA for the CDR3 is TGTGCCAGCAGCCTACCGACAGGGGGCAAGAACACTGAAGCTTTCTTT.

CDR3 residues: CASGNGAKNIQYF. The DNA for the CDR3 is TGTGCCAGCGGGAACGGGGCCAAAAACATTCAGTACTTC. The chain carries TRBV3-1 and TRBJ2-4; D remains ambiguous. With 8 bases removed from V and 1 base from J, the gap between germline ends came to 9 bases. Germline V CDR1 and CDR2: LGHDT, YNNKEL (reference sequence). The CDR3 length is 13 residues.

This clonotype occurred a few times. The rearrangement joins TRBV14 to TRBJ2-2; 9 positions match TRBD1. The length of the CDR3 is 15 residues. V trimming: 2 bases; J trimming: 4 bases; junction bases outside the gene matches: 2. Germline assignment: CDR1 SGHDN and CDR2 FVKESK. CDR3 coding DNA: TGTGCCAGCAGCCAAAGGACAGGGGCCACCGGGGAGCTGTTTTTT. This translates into CASSQRTGATGELFF.

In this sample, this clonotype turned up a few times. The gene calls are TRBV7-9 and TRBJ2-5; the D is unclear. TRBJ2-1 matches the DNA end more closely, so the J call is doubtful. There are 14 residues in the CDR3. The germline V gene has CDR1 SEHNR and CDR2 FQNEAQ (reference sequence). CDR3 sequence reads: CASSLDPGVLEQFF. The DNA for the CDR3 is TGTGCCAGCAGCTTAGACCCCGGCGTCTTGGAGCAGTTCTTC.

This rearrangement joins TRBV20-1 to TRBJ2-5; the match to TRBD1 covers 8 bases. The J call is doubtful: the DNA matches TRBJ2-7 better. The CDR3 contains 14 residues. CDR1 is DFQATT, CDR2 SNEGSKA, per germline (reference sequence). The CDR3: CSARSPEDRAEQYF. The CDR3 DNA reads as TGCAGTGCTAGATCCCCCGAGGACAGGGCCGAGCAGTACTTC.

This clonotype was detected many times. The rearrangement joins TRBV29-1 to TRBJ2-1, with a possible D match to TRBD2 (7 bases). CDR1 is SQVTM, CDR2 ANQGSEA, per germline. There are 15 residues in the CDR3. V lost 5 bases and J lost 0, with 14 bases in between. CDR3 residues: CSVRGGQSSYNEQFF. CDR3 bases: TGCAGCGTTAGGGGGGGGCAAAGCTCCTACAATGAGCAGTTCTTC.

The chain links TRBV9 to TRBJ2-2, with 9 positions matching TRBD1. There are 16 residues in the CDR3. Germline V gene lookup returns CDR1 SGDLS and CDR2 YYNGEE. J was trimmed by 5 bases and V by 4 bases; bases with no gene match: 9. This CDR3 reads CASSRTTGGQTGELFF. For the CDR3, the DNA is TGTGCCAGCAGCCGAACCACAGGGGGCCAAACCGGGGAGCTGTTTTTT.

The CDR3 protein is CASSVAGAAKNIQYF. CDR3 sequence (DNA): TGTGCCAGCAGCGTCGCGGGGGCGGCCAAAAACATTCAGTACTTC. This sequence joins TRBV9 and TRBJ2-4; possible D gene TRBD2, 7 bases. The CDR3 totals 15 residues. Deletions cut 2 bases from V and 1 base from J, with 10 bases between. In germline, CDR1 is SGDLS, CDR2 YYNGEE. The whole variable domain, filled in from reference TRBV9 and TRBJ2-4, reads DSGVTQTPKHLITATGQRVTLRCSPRSGDLSVYWYQQSLDQGLQFLIQYYNGEERAKGNILERFSAQQFPDLHSELNLSSLELGDSALYFCASSVAGAAKNIQYFGAGTRLSVL.

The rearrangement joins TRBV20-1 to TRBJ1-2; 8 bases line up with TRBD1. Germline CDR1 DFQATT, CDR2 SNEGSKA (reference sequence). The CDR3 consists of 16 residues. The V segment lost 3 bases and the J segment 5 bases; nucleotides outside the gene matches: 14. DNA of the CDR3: TGCAGTGCTAGCGAACCGGGACAGGACCTATTATATGGCTACACCTTC. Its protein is CSASEPGQDLLYGYTF.

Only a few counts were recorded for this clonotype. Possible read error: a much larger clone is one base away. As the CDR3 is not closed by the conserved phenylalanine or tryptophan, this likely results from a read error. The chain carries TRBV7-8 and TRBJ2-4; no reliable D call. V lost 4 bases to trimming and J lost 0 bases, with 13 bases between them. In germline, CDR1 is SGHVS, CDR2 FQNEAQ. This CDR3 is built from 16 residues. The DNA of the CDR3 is TGTGCCAGCAGCTCCAGACTTGCTCTAGCCAAAAACATTCAGTACCTC. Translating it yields CASSSRLALAKNIQYL.

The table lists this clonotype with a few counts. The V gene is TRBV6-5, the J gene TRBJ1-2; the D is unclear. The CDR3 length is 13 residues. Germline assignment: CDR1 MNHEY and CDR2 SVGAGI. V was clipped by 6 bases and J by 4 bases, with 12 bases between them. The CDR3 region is CASSNRAAYGYTF. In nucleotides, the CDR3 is TGTGCCAGCAGCAACCGGGCGGCCTATGGCTACACCTTC.

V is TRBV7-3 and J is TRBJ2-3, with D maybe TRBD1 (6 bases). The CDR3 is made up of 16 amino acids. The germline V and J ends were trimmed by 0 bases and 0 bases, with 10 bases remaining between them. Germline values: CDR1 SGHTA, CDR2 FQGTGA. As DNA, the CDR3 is TGTGCCAGCAGCTTAACGATGAGGGGGAGCACAGATACGCAGTATTTT. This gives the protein CASSLTMRGSTDTQYF.

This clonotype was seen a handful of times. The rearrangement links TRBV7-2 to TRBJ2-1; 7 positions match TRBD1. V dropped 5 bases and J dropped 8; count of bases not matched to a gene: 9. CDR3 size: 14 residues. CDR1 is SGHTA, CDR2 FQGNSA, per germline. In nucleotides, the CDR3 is TGTGCCAGCAGCCCTCGACAGGGTGGCTATGAGCAGTTCTTC. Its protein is CASSPRQGGYEQFF.

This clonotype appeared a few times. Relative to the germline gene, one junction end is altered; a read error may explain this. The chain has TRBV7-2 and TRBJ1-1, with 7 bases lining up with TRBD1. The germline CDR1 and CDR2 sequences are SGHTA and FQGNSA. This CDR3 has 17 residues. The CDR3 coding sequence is TGTGCCGGCAGCTACCTTACCGGGACAGCTATGAACACTGAAGCTTTCTTT. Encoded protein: CAGSYLTGTAMNTEAFF.

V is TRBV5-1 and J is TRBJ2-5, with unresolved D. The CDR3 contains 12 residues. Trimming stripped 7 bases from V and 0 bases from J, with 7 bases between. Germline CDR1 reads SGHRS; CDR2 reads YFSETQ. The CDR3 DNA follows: TGCGCCAGCGGCCGGGACCAAGAGACCCAGTACTTC. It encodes CASGRDQETQYF.

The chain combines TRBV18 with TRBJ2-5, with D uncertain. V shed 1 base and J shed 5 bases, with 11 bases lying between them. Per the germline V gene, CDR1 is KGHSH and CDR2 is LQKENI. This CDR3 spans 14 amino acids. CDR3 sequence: CASSPLSSEETQYF. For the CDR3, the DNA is TGTGCCAGCTCACCACTATCCAGCGAGGAGACCCAGTACTTC.

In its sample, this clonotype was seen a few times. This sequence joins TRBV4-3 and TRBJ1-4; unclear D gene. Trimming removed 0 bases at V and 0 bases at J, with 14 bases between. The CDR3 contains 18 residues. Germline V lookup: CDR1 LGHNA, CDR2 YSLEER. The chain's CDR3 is CASSQDLGFTATNEKLFF. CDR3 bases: TGCGCCAGCAGCCAAGATCTTGGTTTTACGGCAACTAATGAAAAACTGTTTTTT.